These 3 T cell receptor beta chains came from one sample sequenced in a study of T cells after yellow fever vaccination. In TCRdb, the 5' RACE reads were re-called with MiXCR into one record per CDR3 protein. Seen here are some 390,000 distinct CDR3 sequences, under 7.5% observed once, and the top ten hold about 15%. Sample: PBMCs, taken 5 days after the yellow fever booster vaccination. All receptors come from a man aged 25-45 years who received the YFV17D yellow fever vaccine.

Ten or more counts support this clonotype. The CDR3 DNA follows: TGTGCCACTGAAAAGCCCTCCTACAATGAGCAGTTCTTC. This codes for CATEKPSYNEQFF. The chain couples TRBV10-3 to TRBJ2-1; no reliable D call. This CDR3 comprises 13 residues. The V gene lost 10 bases and the J gene lost 0 bases, with 10 bases spanning the gap. Germline CDR1 ENHRY, CDR2 SYGVKD.

The sample holds a few counts of this clonotype. The V gene is TRBV25-1, the J gene TRBJ2-1; TRBD1 aligns across 8 bases. The CDR3 has 12 residues. With 4 bases clipped from V and 12 bases from J, the junction kept 5 bases outside the gene matches. Germline values: CDR1 MGHDK, CDR2 SYGVNS. Here the CDR3 DNA reads TGTGCCAGCAGTGGCCCAGGACAGGGGCAGTTCTTC. Encoded protein: CASSGPGQGQFF.

This clonotype was observed a few times. The rearrangement links TRBV29-1 to TRBJ2-3; 7 bases map to TRBD1. Trimming at V came to 7 bases and at J to 2 bases, leaving 9 bases not matched to a gene. The CDR3 totals 14 residues. Per the germline V gene, CDR1 is SQVTM and CDR2 is ANQGSEA. Here the CDR3 reads CSAQGVTNTDTQYF. The CDR3 region has the DNA TGCAGCGCTCAGGGGGTAACGAACACAGATACGCAGTATTTT.